These T cell receptor beta chains were read from a single sample in a study of vaccination and CD4 T cells after COVID-19. TCRdb ran MiXCR on the PCR reads and lists one entry per CDR3 protein. The sample lists around 8,200 distinct CDR3 sequences, under 80% occurring once. Their antigens are not known. What was sequenced was CD4+ T cells from blood, cultured in vitro. These receptors all come from a human donor who had recovered from COVID-19. The CDR3 runs from the conserved cysteine through the conserved F or W. D genes are given only for firm matches. Rows give clone size only sometimes, using once, few, many, or a class for an expanded clone.

V gene	clone size	J gene	D gene	CDR3 DNA	CDR3 protein
TRBV20-1	.	TRBJ2-7	TRBD1	TGCAGTGCCCAAGGACAGGTGTGGCACGAGCAGTACTTC	CSAQGQVWHEQYF
TRBV19	.	TRBJ1-1	.	TGTGCCAGTATAATAACGGGGGGCAGATGGACTGAAGCTTTCTTT	CASIITGGRWTEAFF
TRBV7-9	.	TRBJ2-3	TRBD1	TGTGCCAGCACCCGACAGGGGTTCGGCACAGATACGCAGTATTTT	CASTRQGFGTDTQYF
TRBV14	.	TRBJ1-5	.	TGTGCCAGCAGCCAAGAGGGTCGCGGGTCCGGCAATCAGCCCCAGCATTTT	CASSQEGRGSGNQPQHF
TRBV20-1	.	TRBJ2-3	.	TGCAGTGCTCAGGACTACACTAGCACAGATACGCAGTATTTT	CSAQDYTSTDTQYF
TRBV12-3/TRBV12-4	few	TRBJ2-7	TRBD1	TGTGCCAGCAGTGGACAGGACGGGTTCTACGAGCAGTACTTC	CASSGQDGFYEQYF
TRBV10-1	.	TRBJ1-2	.	TGCGCCAGCAGTGAGTTTCCTTCGGGGGGCTACACCTTC	CASSEFPSGGYTF
TRBV7-9	.	TRBJ2-3	TRBD1	TGTGCCAGCAGCTTCCGACAGGGTAAAGATACGCAGTATTTT	CASSFRQGKDTQYF
TRBV18	medium-sized	TRBJ2-3	.	TGTGCCAGCTCACCACCGGGCACAGATACGCAGTATTTT	CASSPPGTDTQYF
TRBV7-2	.	TRBJ2-2	.	TGTGCCAGCAGCTTAGGGGGGCACGGGGAGCTGTTTTTT	CASSLGGHGELFF
TRBV5-4	.	TRBJ2-1	TRBD2	TGTGCCAGCAGCTTGGTCGCTAGCGGGGGGGGCAATGAGCAGTTCTTC	CASSLVASGGGNEQFF
TRBV7-9	.	TRBJ1-1	TRBD1	TGTGCCAGCAGCGCCGGACAGGCGAACACTGAAGCTTTCTTT	CASSAGQANTEAFF
TRBV7-2	.	TRBJ2-2	.	TGTGCCAGCAGCTTAGACGGGGGAGTTTACACCGGGGAGCTGTTTTTT	CASSLDGGVYTGELFF
TRBV20-1	.	TRBJ1-2	.	TGCAGTGCTAGTCCCCTTAACTATGGCTACACCTTC	CSASPLNYGYTF
TRBV18	.	TRBJ1-2	.	TGTGCCAGCGGACCCGGTTTAGGGGGTAACTATGGCTACACCTTC	CASGPGLGGNYGYTF
TRBV20-1	.	TRBJ2-2	TRBD1	TGCAGTGCTAGAGGACAGGGGAGATCCGGGGAGCTGTTTTTT	CSARGQGRSGELFF
TRBV7-6	.	TRBJ1-3	.	TGTGCCAGCAGCTTAGATATCGGGTCCACTGGAAACACCATATATTTT	CASSLDIGSTGNTIYF
TRBV10-3	.	TRBJ1-2	TRBD1	TGTGCCATCAGGGACAGGGTAACTAACTATGGCTACACCTTC	CAIRDRVTNYGYTF
TRBV20-1	few	TRBJ2-7	TRBD2	TGCAGTGCTATATCTAGCGGGGGATCCTACGGGCAGTACTTC	CSAISSGGSYGQYF
TRBV7-2	.	TRBJ2-4	TRBD1	TGTGCCAGCAGCCCTCTTGGGAGGGACAGGGACGACATTCAGTACTTC	CASSPLGRDRDDIQYF
TRBV6-1	.	TRBJ1-2	.	TGTGCCAGCAGCCCCGGAGGGCGCGGCTACACCTTC	CASSPGGRGYTF
TRBV6-2/TRBV6-3	once	TRBJ1-2	.	TGTGCCAGCAAGAAGACAGCCCTCTATGGCTACACCTTC	CASKKTALYGYTF
TRBV7-8	.	TRBJ1-2	.	TGTGCCAGCAGCTTAGGAACAGGGCCGAACTATGGCTACACCTTC	CASSLGTGPNYGYTF
TRBV11-3	once	TRBJ2-2	TRBD1	TGTGCCAGCAGCCCCGGGCGGGACAGGGCGAACACCGGGGAGCTGTTTTTT	CASSPGRDRANTGELFF
TRBV7-9	.	TRBJ2-7	.	TGTGCCAGCAGCTTGGACCGGGACCGACGGTACGAGCAGTACTTC	CASSLDRDRRYEQYF
TRBV4-2	.	TRBJ1-2	.	TGTGCCAGCAGCCAAGATTTGCGGCAGCGCCGGAATGGCTACACCTTC	CASSQDLRQRRNGYTF
TRBV12-3/TRBV12-4	few	TRBJ2-5	TRBD2	TGTGCCAGCAGCTTAACTAGCGGGGGTCAAGAGACCCAGTACTTC	CASSLTSGGQETQYF
TRBV19	.	TRBJ2-5	.	TGTGCCAGTAGTGACCAGGGAAGAGGAGAGACCCAGTACTTC	CASSDQGRGETQYF